A selection of T cell receptor beta chains follows, all from one sample in a study of regulatory T cells in long-lasting Graves disease. Via MiXCR, TCRdb re-called the multiplex PCR reads, giving one row per CDR3 protein. The sample carries about 450,000 distinct CDR3 sequences, approximately 16% recorded once. These same records also appear under a second study, on T cells in Graves' hyperthyroidism and ophthalmopathy.

The sequencing used peripheral blood mononuclear cells (PBMCs), collected at new diagnosis, from a patient treated with antithyroid drugs. Source of these receptors: a woman in her 30s with Graves disease. The CDR3 runs from the conserved cysteine through the conserved F or W. A D gene is named only where the DNA matches it firmly. Where a row states a size, it is once, few, many or the class of an expanded clone; other rows omit it.

D gene	clone size	V gene	J gene	CDR3 protein	CDR3 DNA
TRBD1	many	TRBV11-2	TRBJ2-1	CASSNDRGSYNEQFF	TGTGCCAGCAGCAACGACAGGGGCTCCTACAATGAGCAGTTCTTC
.	.	TRBV11-2	TRBJ2-4	CASSQAGNKNIQYF	TGTGCCAGCAGTCAAGCGGGTAACAAAAACATTCAGTACTTC
TRBD2	.	TRBV20-1	TRBJ2-1	CSAASGRASYNEQFF	TGCAGTGCGGCTAGCGGGAGGGCCTCCTACAATGAGCAGTTCTTC
TRBD1	many	TRBV6-1	TRBJ1-5	CASRRTSGTGKNNQPQHF	TGTGCCAGCAGAAGAACCTCCGGGACAGGGAAGAACAATCAGCCCCAGCATTTT
.	many	TRBV18	TRBJ1-1	CASSPNRVMNTEAFF	TGTGCCAGCTCACCGAACAGGGTAATGAACACTGAAGCTTTCTTT
.	few	TRBV14	TRBJ1-6	CASSRQGYSPLHF	TGTGCCAGCAGCCGTCAGGGTTATTCACCCCTCCACTTT
TRBD2	.	TRBV6-5	TRBJ2-6	CASSWTPGLDGTGANVLTF	TGTGCCAGCAGTTGGACCCCGGGACTAGACGGGACTGGGGCCAACGTCCTGACTTTC
TRBD2	many	TRBV3-1	TRBJ2-7	CASTSSGRVYEQYF	TGTGCCAGCACCTCGAGCGGGAGAGTCTACGAGCAGTACTTC
.	many	TRBV18	TRBJ2-1	CASSPGRTGQFF	TGTGCCAGCTCACCGGGGCGGACGGGGCAGTTCTTC
TRBD1	few	TRBV29-1	TRBJ2-3	CSAVRDRVLGTDTQYF	TGCAGCGCTGTCCGGGACAGGGTCCTAGGAACAGATACGCAGTATTTT
.	many	TRBV27	TRBJ2-7	CASSLSPGGSGYEQYF	TGTGCCAGCAGTTTATCCCCAGGGGGGTCCGGCTACGAGCAGTACTTC
.	many	TRBV20-1	TRBJ1-2	CSAMQDSPNYGYTF	TGCAGTGCTATGCAGGACAGTCCTAACTATGGCTACACCTTC
.	.	TRBV4-1	TRBJ1-2	CASSQVGTGLSYGYTF	TGCGCCAGCAGCCAAGTGGGGACCGGCCTCTCCTATGGCTACACCTTC
.	.	TRBV7-6	TRBJ2-2	CASSLEAELNTGELFF	TGTGCCAGCAGCCTCGAGGCGGAGTTGAACACCGGGGAGCTGTTTTTT
TRBD2	few	TRBV5-1	TRBJ2-7	CASSLGLASEQYF	TGCGCCAGCAGCTTGGGACTAGCTAGCGAGCAGTACTTC
TRBD2	many	TRBV28	TRBJ2-5	CASSSPRLAGRETQYF	TGTGCCAGCAGTTCACCGCGGCTAGCGGGGAGAGAGACCCAGTACTTC
.	few	TRBV6-2/TRBV6-3	TRBJ2-2	CATREGATGELFF	TGTGCCACCAGGGAGGGGGCCACCGGGGAGCTGTTTTTT
.	.	TRBV20-1	TRBJ2-1	CSARDYVGSSSYNEQFF	TGCAGTGCTAGAGATTATGTGGGATCCAGCTCCTACAATGAGCAGTTCTTC
.	many	TRBV6-2/TRBV6-3	TRBJ1-2	CASSQQGGDGYTF	TGTGCCAGCAGCCAGCAGGGTGGGGATGGCTACACCTTC
.	.	TRBV7-9	TRBJ1-6	CASSWGGDSPLHF	TGTGCCAGCAGCTGGGGGGGGGATTCACCCCTCCACTTT
.	many	TRBV12-3/TRBV12-4	TRBJ2-7	CASSKAGTFEQYF	TGTGCCAGCAGTAAGGCCGGGACGTTCGAGCAGTACTTC
TRBD2	.	TRBV15	TRBJ2-3	CATSKPAGGYGDTQYF	TGTGCCACCAGCAAACCAGCGGGAGGGTATGGAGATACGCAGTATTTT
TRBD2	few	TRBV9	TRBJ2-2	CASSGTGTSSGELFF	TGTGCCAGCAGCGGGACCGGGACTAGTTCCGGGGAGCTGTTTTTT
TRBD2	many	TRBV5-1	TRBJ2-1	CASTPFLAGDEQFF	TGCGCCAGCACCCCCTTTTTAGCGGGAGACGAGCAGTTCTTC
TRBD1	many	TRBV11-2	TRBJ2-1	CASSTGTGGEQFF	TGTGCCAGCAGCACCGGGACAGGGGGTGAGCAGTTCTTC
TRBD1	.	TRBV6-1	TRBJ2-2	CASRGTGSNTGELFF	TGTGCCAGCAGGGGGACAGGGTCGAACACCGGGGAGCTGTTTTTT
TRBD1	many	TRBV10-1	TRBJ2-6	CASRGGQDVSGANVLTF	TGCGCCAGCAGAGGTGGACAGGACGTCTCTGGGGCCAACGTCCTGACTTTC
.	many	TRBV28	TRBJ2-1	CASSTLDQGGSYNEQFF	TGTGCCAGCAGTACCCTAGACCAGGGGGGCTCCTACAATGAGCAGTTCTTC
TRBD2	.	TRBV7-2	TRBJ2-5	CASSPGLAGVGGTQYF	TGTGCCAGCAGCCCGGGACTAGCGGGAGTGGGGGGGACCCAGTACTTC
TRBD1	many	TRBV7-2	TRBJ2-7	CASSIPRDSPTYEQYF	TGTGCCAGCAGCATTCCCCGGGACAGTCCCACGTACGAGCAGTACTTC
.	many	TRBV10-3	TRBJ1-1	CAISESTQAMNTEAFF	TGTGCCATCAGTGAGTCGACCCAGGCGATGAACACTGAAGCTTTCTTT
TRBD2	many	TRBV7-2	TRBJ2-5	CASSLTSGRAVETQYF	TGTGCCAGCAGCTTAACTAGCGGGAGGGCCGTGGAGACCCAGTACTTC
.	.	TRBV27	TRBJ2-1	CASSINNEQFF	TGTGCCAGCAGTATAAACAATGAGCAGTTCTTC
.	many	TRBV29-1	TRBJ1-2	CSVPGQGYTF	TGCAGCGTCCCCGGACAGGGCTACACCTTC
.	.	TRBV30	TRBJ1-2	CAWTSPDYNYGYTF	TGTGCCTGGACTTCACCTGATTATAACTATGGCTACACCTTC
TRBD1	.	TRBV7-9	TRBJ2-3	CASSFFGTATDTQYF	TGTGCCAGCAGCTTCTTTGGGACAGCCACAGATACGCAGTATTTT
.	many	TRBV30	TRBJ2-2	CAWSPTKGELFF	TGTGCCTGGAGTCCAACGAAAGGGGAGCTGTTTTTT
TRBD1	many	TRBV7-9	TRBJ1-5	CASSLGTGGYSNQPQHF	TGTGCCAGCAGCTTAGGGACAGGAGGGTATAGCAATCAGCCCCAGCATTTT
TRBD1	many	TRBV6-5	TRBJ2-1	CASSYRGDRQTGNEQFF	TGTGCCAGCAGTTACCGAGGGGACAGGCAAACAGGCAATGAGCAGTTCTTC
.	many	TRBV18	TRBJ2-3	CASSPRSGSTDTQYF	TGTGCCAGCTCACCACGTAGCGGCAGCACAGATACGCAGTATTTT